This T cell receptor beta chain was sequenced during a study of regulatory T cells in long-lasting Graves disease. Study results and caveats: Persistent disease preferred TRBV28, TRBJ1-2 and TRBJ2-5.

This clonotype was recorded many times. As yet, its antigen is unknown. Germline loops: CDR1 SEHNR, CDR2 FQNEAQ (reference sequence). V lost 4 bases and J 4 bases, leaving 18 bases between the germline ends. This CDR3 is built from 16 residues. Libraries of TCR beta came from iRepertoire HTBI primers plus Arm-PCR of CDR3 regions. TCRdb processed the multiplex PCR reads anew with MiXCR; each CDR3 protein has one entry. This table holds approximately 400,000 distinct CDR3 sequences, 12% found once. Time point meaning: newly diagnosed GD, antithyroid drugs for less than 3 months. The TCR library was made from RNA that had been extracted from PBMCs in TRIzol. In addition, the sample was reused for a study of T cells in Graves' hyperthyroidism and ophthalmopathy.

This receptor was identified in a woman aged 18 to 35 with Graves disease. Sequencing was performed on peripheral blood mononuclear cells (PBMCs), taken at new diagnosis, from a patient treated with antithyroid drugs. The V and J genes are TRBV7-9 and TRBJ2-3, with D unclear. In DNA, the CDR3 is TGTGCCAGCAGCTCCTCGCTCCGCTACATGGCAGATACGCAGTATTTT. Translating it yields CASSSSLRYMADTQYF.